This T cell receptor (beta chain) comes out of a study of T cells after yellow fever vaccination. Study summary: Researchers used SMART-Seq v4 Ultra Low Input to prepare fractions that had low cell numbers.

As concerns this clonotype: Antigen specificity is unknown.

TCRdb processed the 5' RACE reads anew with MiXCR; each CDR3 protein has one entry. This sample has some 120,000 distinct CDR3 sequences, with about 8.4% found just once. CDR1 and CDR2 (germline): MNHEY, SVGAGI. Trimming shortened V by 2 bases and J by 3 bases, and 8 bases separated the two germline ends. The CDR3 extends over 14 amino acids. Study-wide points: Abundant clonotypes from the bulk population could contaminate FACS-sorted repertoires.

The sequence came from a man between 18 and 35 years old who received the YFV17D yellow fever vaccine. The sequences come from CD8+ T cells sorted from PBMCs, collected on the day of the yellow fever booster vaccination. The chain carries TRBV6-5 and TRBJ1-5; D remains ambiguous. The CDR3 loop is CASSYAPNNQPQHF. The CDR3 bases are TGTGCCAGCAGTTACGCCCCTAACAATCAGCCCCAGCATTTT.